This T cell receptor (beta chain) was identified during a study of blood T cell repertoires in COVID-19. Study details: From the United States, Italy and Spain came samples of acute and convalescent COVID-19. Nucleic acid was either cDNA or gDNA, and it came from T cells, B-cell-depleted T cells, or PBMCs.

Germline CDR1 reads GTSNPN; CDR2 reads SVGIG (reference sequence). The CDR3 is made up of 15 amino acids. V dropped 2 bases and J dropped 4; count of bases not matched to a gene: 10. Original processing methods: Estimated nucleated cell counts came from reference gene primer amplification. Measured with immunoSEQ multiplex PCR; TCRdb has only the in-frame clones, and not every one. D and trimming were read from the DNA, whereas the V and J calls and clone size are those reported in that table. The sample consists of 150,000 or so clones, about three quarters of them appearing once. V and J are TRBV30 and TRBJ1-1; TRBD1 matches at 7 bases. The receptor's source is a woman aged 50 to 65 with active or convalescent COVID-19. The sequenced sample was peripheral blood. CDR3 sequence: CAWSPPGQVSTEAFF. The CDR3 coding sequence is TGTGCCTGGAGTCCCCCCGGACAGGTTTCCACTGAAGCTTTCTTT.